One sample yielded the 15 T cell receptor beta chains listed below, sequenced in a study of beta chain features in type 1 diabetes. General study findings and limits: Shortening that was moderate but significant affected the TCRB CDR3s of Type 1 diabetes patients in all four CD4+ subsets.

Which antigens these TCRs recognize remains unknown. As every portion of the isolated RNA was reverse transcribed, the sequencing read expressed TCRB transcripts. Sequencing was performed with immunoSEQ multiplex PCR; in TCRdb, only in-frame clones are kept and a portion is missing. The sample shows 640,000 or so clones, over 12% of them seen only once. Specimen: naive CD4+ T cells from blood. The receptors stem from a man between 18 and 35 years old with type 1 diabetes.

This clone was seen only a few times. The V gene is TRBV4-3, the J gene TRBJ2-7; tentative D call: TRBD2 (6 bases). Per the germline V gene, CDR1 is LGHNA and CDR2 is YSLEER. Deletions cut 0 bases from V and 6 bases from J, with 12 bases between. CDR3 size: 14 residues. The CDR3 region is CASSQDRLVGEQYF. The CDR3, as DNA: TGCGCCAGCAGCCAAGACCGACTAGTTGGCGAGCAGTACTTC.

This chain connects TRBV7-2 to TRBJ2-6; D uncertain. There are 15 residues in the CDR3. Germline V gene data show CDR1 as SGHTA and CDR2 as FQGNSA. Trimming stripped 5 bases from V and 0 bases from J, with 8 bases between. As DNA, the CDR3 is TGTGCCAGCAGCCCCTGGGTCTCTGGGGCCAACGTCCTGACTTTC. Its protein is CASSPWVSGANVLTF.

Only a few counts were recorded for this clone. The chain uses TRBV4-1 and TRBJ1-2, with 8 bases identical to TRBD1. The V and J ends lost 1 base and 4 bases, in that order; junction bases with no gene match: 5. Germline CDR1 and CDR2: MGHRA and YSYEKL. There are 15 residues in the CDR3. The CDR3 spells CASSQGAGTGYGYTF. DNA for the CDR3: TGCGCCAGCAGCCAAGGCGCCGGGACAGGCTATGGCTACACCTTC.

This clone has a handful of counts. The chain combines TRBV28 with TRBJ2-3, with D possibly TRBD2 on 6 matching bases. V was pared by 3 bases and J by 9 bases, with 19 bases between. Germline-derived CDR1 and CDR2 are MDHEN and SYDVKM. The CDR3 has 15 amino acids. CDR3 sequence: CASSLGLLVSRTQYF. For the CDR3, the DNA is TGTGCCAGCAGTTTGGGACTCCTAGTTTCAAGGACGCAGTATTTT.

This clone occurred a few times. The chain joins TRBV28 to TRBJ2-1; D is unclear. The V gene's germline CDR1 is MDHEN and CDR2 SYDVKM. V was cut by 2 bases and J by 2 bases, with 4 bases left in between. The CDR3 is 13 amino acids. CDR3 sequence (DNA): TGTGCCAGCAGTTTAGTGGCCTACAATGAGCAGTTCTTC. This encodes CASSLVAYNEQFF.

In its sample, this clone was seen a few times. V gene TRBV14 combines with J gene TRBJ2-7; D gene ambiguous. With 3 bases removed from V and 6 bases from J, the gap between germline ends came to 9 bases. Germline V gene sequence: CDR1 SGHDN, CDR2 FVKESK. The CDR3 runs 12 residues. CDR3 sequence: CASSHTAAEQYF. CDR3 DNA sequence: TGTGCCAGCAGCCACACGGCTGCCGAGCAGTACTTC.

The chain recombines TRBV5-1 with TRBJ2-3, with TRBD2 matching over 7 bases. Germline CDR1 SGHRS, CDR2 YFSETQ. The CDR3 spans 15 residues. V lost 6 bases and J lost 2; bases outside the gene matches: 9. The CDR3 loop reads CASNLLSGATDTQYF. The CDR3 nucleotides read TGCGCCAGCAACCTACTCAGCGGGGCCACAGATACGCAGTATTTT.

This clone was picked up a small number of times. CDR3 loop: CASSTYDLNIQYF. The DNA for the CDR3 is TGTGCCAGCAGCACCTACGACCTAAACATTCAGTACTTC. The chain has TRBV21-1 and TRBJ2-4. TRBV21-1 is a listed pseudogene. The CDR3 is 13 residues long.

This chain links TRBV28 with TRBJ1-4; perhaps TRBD1 as D (6 bases). CDR3 size: 16 residues. Trimming shortened V by 4 bases and J by 4 bases, and 16 bases separated the two germline ends. CDR1 MDHEN and CDR2 SYDVKM come from the germline V gene. This CDR3 reads CASSSSTRQDNEKLFF. The CDR3 DNA sequence: TGTGCCAGCAGTTCCTCCACCCGACAGGATAATGAAAAACTGTTTTTT. The variable domain in full, with the rest retrieved from reference TRBV28 and TRBJ1-4, is DVKVTQSSRYLVKRTGEKVFLECVQDMDHENMFWYRQDPGLGLRLIYFSYDVKMKEKGDIPEGYSVSREKKERFSLILESASTNQTSMYLCASSSSTRQDNEKLFFGSGTQLSVL.

This clone was detected only a few times. V is TRBV27 and J is TRBJ2-5, with a tentative D call TRBD1 (5 bases). The CDR3 is made up of 14 amino acids. Looked up from germline, CDR1 is MNHEY and CDR2 is SMNVEV (reference sequence). V lost 4 bases and J lost 5, with 14 bases in between. The CDR3 nucleotides are TGTGCCAGCAGTTCACGACAGAAACCGGAGACCCAGTACTTC. Amino acid sequence: CASSSRQKPETQYF.

This chain connects TRBV30 to TRBJ1-2, with D tentatively TRBD1 (5 bases). CDR1 and CDR2 from the germline V gene are GTSNPN and SVGIG (reference sequence). The CDR3 has 13 residues. V was clipped by 1 base and J by 1 base, with 7 bases between them. The DNA of the CDR3 is TGTGCCTGGAGTGCAGGGATTAACTATGGCTACACCTTC. Residues: CAWSAGINYGYTF. The full variable domain, its missing parts supplied by reference TRBV30 and TRBJ1-2, is SQTIHQWPATLVQPVGSPLSLECTVEGTSNPNLYWYRQAAGRGLQLLFYSVGIGQISSEVPQNLSASRPQDRQFILSSKKLLLSDSGFYLCAWSAGINYGYTFGSGTRLTVV.

This chain links TRBV30 with TRBJ2-7; TRBD1 is a possible D gene (5 bases). The CDR3 has 14 amino acids. Germline CDR1 and CDR2: GTSNPN and SVGIG (reference sequence). V shed 2 bases and J shed 6 bases, with 17 bases lying between them. Here the CDR3 DNA reads TGTGCCTGGAGTCGGGCAGGGCTAAGTCTCGAGCAGTACTTC. Protein sequence: CAWSRAGLSLEQYF.

The V and J genes are TRBV30 and TRBJ2-1; D remains unclear. Germline V gene sequence: CDR1 GTSNPN, CDR2 SVGIG (reference sequence). Trimming removed 1 base at V and 7 bases at J, with 11 bases between. The CDR3 totals 13 residues. CDR3 sequence (DNA): TGTGCCTGGAGTGCACGCCAGCCGAATGAGCAGTTCTTC. It encodes CAWSARQPNEQFF.

This clone has just a few counts. The V and J genes are TRBV9 and TRBJ2-6; the D is unclear. Per germline, CDR1 SGDLS and CDR2 YYNGEE. Trimming removed 0 bases at V and 8 bases at J, with 9 bases between. The CDR3 runs to 14 residues. For the CDR3, the DNA is TGTGCCAGCAGCGTAGTGTCCGGGTCCAACGTCCTGACTTTC. Translating it yields CASSVVSGSNVLTF.

This chain joins TRBV11-2 and TRBJ2-1, with 7 positions matching TRBD2. The CDR3 sequence is 15 residues long. Germline V gene sequence: CDR1 SGHAT, CDR2 FQNNGV. Trimming at V came to 1 base and at J to 2 bases, leaving 2 bases not matched to a gene. The CDR3 DNA reads as TGTGCCAGCAGCTTAGTCGCGGGAGCCTACAATGAGCAGTTCTTC. The encoded protein is CASSLVAGAYNEQFF.